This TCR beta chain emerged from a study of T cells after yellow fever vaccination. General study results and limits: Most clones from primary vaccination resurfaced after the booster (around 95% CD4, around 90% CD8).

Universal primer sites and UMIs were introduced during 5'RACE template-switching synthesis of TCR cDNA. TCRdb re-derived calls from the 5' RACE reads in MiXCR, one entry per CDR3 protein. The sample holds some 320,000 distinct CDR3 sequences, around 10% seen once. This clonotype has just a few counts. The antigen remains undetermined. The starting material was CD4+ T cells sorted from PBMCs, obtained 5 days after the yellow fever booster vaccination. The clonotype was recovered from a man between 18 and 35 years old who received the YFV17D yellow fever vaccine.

The CDR3 loop reads CAVRDNGELFF. The CDR3 DNA sequence: TGTGCCGTACGGGATAACGGGGAGCTGTTTTTT. The chain joins TRBV2 to TRBJ2-2; maybe TRBD2 (5 bases). Germline loops: CDR1 SNHLY, CDR2 FYNNEI. The CDR3 spans 11 residues. Trimming left V 11 bases short and J 7 bases short, with 11 bases between.